This TCR beta chain was sequenced during a study of graft-versus-host responses after intestinal transplantation listed by TCRdb under 2021. Describing the broader study: Multivisceral, liver-intestinal, or isolated intestinal transplants were received by the recipients. Every recipient was given anti-thymocyte globulin induction, followed by 3 to 4 years of maintenance tacrolimus and steroids. A peak of at least 4% donor T cells among recipient peripheral blood mononuclear cells was the definition used for donor T cell macrochimerism. Graft-versus-host and host-versus-graft alloreactive T cell clones were tracked in the graft, circulation and bone marrow after intestinal transplantation using bulk TCR-beta CDR3 sequencing. Of the 20 to 25 intestinal transplant recipients enrolled in the cohort, one of whom was a retransplant, 3 patients without pretransplant specimens were excluded. Alloreactive clones were identified by sequencing pre-transplant mixed lymphocyte reaction products and comparing them with unstimulated pre-transplant donor and recipient T cells. Rather than going through the commercial service, samples from a few later patients were sequenced in-house on an Illumina MiSeq and processed with MiXCR.

The research as a whole found: The conclusions were limited by the relatively low number and heterogeneity of the intestinal transplant patients. Early after transplant, peak levels of circulating GvH clones were associated with declines in HvG clones. GvH clones were detected in recipient bone marrow, and some appeared earlier in ileal mucosa or blood, consistent with an intestinal mucosal origin. In patients with donor T cell macrochimerism, the allografts had high GvH to HvG T cell clonal ratios.

The sample's time point label, decoded: cells obtained before transplantation from donor or recipient. CD3+CD4+ and CD3+CD8+ populations were FACS-sorted from unstimulated pre-transplant donor and recipient cells taken from spleen or lymph nodes. The CDR3 goes from the cysteine to the phenylalanine over 16 residues. Only the CDR3 portion is preserved as DNA: 48 bases, with reading frame beginning at the first base. The protocol used for the library was the immunoSEQ multiplex PCR assay. For most patients, genomic DNA was isolated with the Qiagen DNeasy Blood and Tissue Kit and sent frozen to Adaptive Biotechnologies for TCR sequencing. For most patients, high-throughput TCR-beta CDR3 sequencing of genomic DNA was performed by Adaptive Biotechnologies. Per the authors' processing: Adaptive's ImmunoSEQ software supplied the TCR sequencing data for more than 15 patients, while MiXCR and VDJtools were used to process a few other patients. CD4 versus CD8 sorting errors were corrected by removing sequences found in both subsets at a frequency ratio below 5:1. CDR3 nucleotide sequences shared between donor and recipient were removed because the origin of such sequences could not be assigned. To be classed as alloreactive, a clone needed at least 2-fold expansion over unstimulated cells and a minimum CFSE-low frequency of 0.002% (template counts) or 0.001% (read counts). Clones detected in sequenced pre-transplant spleen, lymph node, or MLR CFSE-low populations of the donor or recipient were defined as mappable. Cumulative frequency of alloreactive clones was calculated as a percentage of all sequences weighted by copy number. TCRdb limited this immuneACCESS table to in-frame rearrangements with V and J called. A share of clones is missing; checked studies link under half to unresolved V genes, and the rest is unexplained. The V and J calls and clone size come from that table; D and trimming were worked out from the DNA. Recorded for this sample are tens of thousands of clones; nearly 90% of them occurred a single time. The top ten constitute about 4.2% of the sample.

As to this clone: It lacks a known antigen. No base quality values were provided; no much bigger clone lies one nucleotide off.

The sample in question was unstimulated CD8+ T cells sorted from spleen or lymph node cells, obtained before transplant. This receptor chain uses TRBV12-2 and TRBJ1-1; whether TRBD1, the table's D call, matches the DNA was not checked. TRBV12-2 is a pseudogene. The clonotype comes from a human donor who was the organ donor for an intestinal transplant. Here the CDR3 is given as CASRITGLRLDTEAFF. In nucleotides, the sequence is TGTGCAAGTCGTATAACAGGGCTCCGGTTGGACACTGAAGCTTTCTTT.